This T cell receptor beta chain originates from a study of blood T cell repertoires in COVID-19. At the level of the study: Collection of acute and convalescent COVID-19 samples took place in the United States, Italy and Spain. In each case, the material was cDNA or gDNA derived from T cells, B-cell-depleted T cells, or PBMCs.

This CDR3 has 16 residues. From germline, CDR1 is SGHVS and CDR2 FQNEAQ. The junction had 12 bases not matched to a gene; V was cut back by 7 bases and J by 4 bases. Original processing methods: Nucleated cell number was recorded as an estimate derived from reference gene primer amplification. Data came from immunoSEQ multiplex PCR; TCRdb stores just in-frame clones and leaves some out. Clone size and the V and J calls come from that table; the DNA yielded D and trimming. The data contain about 88,000 clones, about 91% of them singletons. Sequencing was done on a sample of peripheral blood. V usage is TRBV7-8 and J usage is TRBJ1-3; 8 bases align to TRBD1. The source is a woman aged 80 or older with active COVID-19. Here the CDR3 DNA reads TGTGCCAGCAACCATGGGACAGGAGCGGCAGGAAACACCATATATTTT. Amino acids: CASNHGTGAAGNTIYF.